This paragraph reports one T cell receptor (beta chain). Several immunoSEQ plates received, in even portions, the genomic DNA of each subset. Each unsorted PBMC replicate got 300 ng genomic DNA, around 30,000 genomes. The method was immunoSEQ multiplex PCR; TCRdb's version includes in-frame clones alone and lacks a portion of them. This sample carries hundreds of thousands of clones, around three quarters of them seen once, and the ten largest clones take around 12%. Donors comprised healthy HIV-negative adults lacking recent acute infections or vaccinations. Unsorted samples used around 98 million PBMCs for genomic DNA. This sample was included in a study of shared clonotypes between healthy human individuals. The receptor comes from a woman aged 40 to 49 in good health. Some clones in this sample may be carry-over from other donors' samples. The material sequenced was PBMCs.

The CDR3 region has the DNA TGTGCCAGCTCACCCTCCGGGGGGACACACAATCAGCCCCAGCATTTT. This codes for CASSPSGGTHNQPQHF. The V and J genes are TRBV18 and TRBJ1-5, with D possibly TRBD1 on 6 matching bases. The CDR3 length is 16 residues. The germline gives CDR1 KGHSH, CDR2 LQKENI. V was shortened by 3 bases and J by 3 bases, with 15 bases between the two germline ends.